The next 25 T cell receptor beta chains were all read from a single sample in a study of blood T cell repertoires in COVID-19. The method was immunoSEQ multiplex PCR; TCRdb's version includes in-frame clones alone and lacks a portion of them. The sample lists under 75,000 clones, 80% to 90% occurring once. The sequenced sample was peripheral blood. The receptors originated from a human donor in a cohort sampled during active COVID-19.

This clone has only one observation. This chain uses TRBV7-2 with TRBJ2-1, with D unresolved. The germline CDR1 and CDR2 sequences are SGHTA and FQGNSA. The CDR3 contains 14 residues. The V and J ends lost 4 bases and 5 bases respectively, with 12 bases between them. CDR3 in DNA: TGTGCCAGCAGCTCGCTAAGATATGACAATGAGCAGTTCTTC. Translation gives CASSSLRYDNEQFF.

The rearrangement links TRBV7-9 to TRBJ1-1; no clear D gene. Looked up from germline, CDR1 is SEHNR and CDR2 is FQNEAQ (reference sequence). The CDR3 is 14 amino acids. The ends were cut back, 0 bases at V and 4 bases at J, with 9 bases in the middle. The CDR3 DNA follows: TGTGCCAGCAGCTTAGCGCCACCGCGCACTGAAGCTTTCTTT. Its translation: CASSLAPPRTEAFF.

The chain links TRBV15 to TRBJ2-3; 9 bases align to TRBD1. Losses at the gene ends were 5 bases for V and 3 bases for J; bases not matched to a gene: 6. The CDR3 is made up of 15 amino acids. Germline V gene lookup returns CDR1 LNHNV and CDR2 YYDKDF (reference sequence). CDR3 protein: CATSYTTGGTDTQYF. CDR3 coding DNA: TGTGCCACCAGCTATACGACAGGGGGGACAGATACGCAGTATTTT. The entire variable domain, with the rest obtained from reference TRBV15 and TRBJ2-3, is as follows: DAMVIQNPRYQVTQFGKPVTLSCSQTLNHNVMYWYQQKSSQAPKLLFHYYDKDFNNEADTPDNFQSRRPNTSFCFLDIRSPGLGDTAMYLCATSYTTGGTDTQYFGPGTRLTVL.

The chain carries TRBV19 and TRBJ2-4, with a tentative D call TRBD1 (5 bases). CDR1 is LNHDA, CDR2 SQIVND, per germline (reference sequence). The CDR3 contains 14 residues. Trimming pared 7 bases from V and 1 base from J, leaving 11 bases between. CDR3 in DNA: TGTGCCAGTAATGATGCAGGGGCCAAAAACATTCAGTACTTC. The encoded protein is CASNDAGAKNIQYF.

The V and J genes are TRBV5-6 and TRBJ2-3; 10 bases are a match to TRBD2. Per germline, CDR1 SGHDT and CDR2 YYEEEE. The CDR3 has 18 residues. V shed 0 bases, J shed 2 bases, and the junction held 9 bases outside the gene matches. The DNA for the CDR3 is TGTGCCAGCAGCTTGGCAGCGGGAGGGGAGTTTTACACAGATACGCAGTATTTT. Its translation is CASSLAAGGEFYTDTQYF.

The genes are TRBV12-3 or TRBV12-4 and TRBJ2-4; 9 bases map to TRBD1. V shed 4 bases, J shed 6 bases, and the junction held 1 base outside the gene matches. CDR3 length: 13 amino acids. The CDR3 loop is CASSSGQGNIQYF. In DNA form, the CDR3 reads TGTGCCAGCAGTTCGGGACAGGGAAACATTCAGTACTTC.

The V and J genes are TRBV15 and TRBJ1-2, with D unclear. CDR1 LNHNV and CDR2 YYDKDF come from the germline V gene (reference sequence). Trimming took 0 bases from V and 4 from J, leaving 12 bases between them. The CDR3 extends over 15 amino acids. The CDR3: CATSRDYLSSYGYTF. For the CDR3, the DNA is TGTGCCACCAGCAGAGATTATCTGTCCTCCTATGGCTACACCTTC.

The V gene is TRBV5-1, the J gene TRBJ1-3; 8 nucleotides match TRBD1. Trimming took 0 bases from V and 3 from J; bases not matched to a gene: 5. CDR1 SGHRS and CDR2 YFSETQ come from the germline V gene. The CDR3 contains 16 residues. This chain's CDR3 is CASSLAGGKGGNTIYF. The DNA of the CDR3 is TGCGCCAGCAGCTTGGCAGGGGGCAAGGGTGGAAACACCATATATTTT.

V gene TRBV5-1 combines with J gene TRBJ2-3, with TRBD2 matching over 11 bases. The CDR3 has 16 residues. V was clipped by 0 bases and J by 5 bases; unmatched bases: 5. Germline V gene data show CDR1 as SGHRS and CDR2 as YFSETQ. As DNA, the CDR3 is TGCGCCAGCAGCTTGGCTACTAGCGGGAGAGGAGATACGCAGTATTTT. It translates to CASSLATSGRGDTQYF.

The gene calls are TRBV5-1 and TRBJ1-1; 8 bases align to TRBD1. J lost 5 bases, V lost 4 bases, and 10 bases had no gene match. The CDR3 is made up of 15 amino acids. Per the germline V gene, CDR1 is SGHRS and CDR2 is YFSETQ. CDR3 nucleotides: TGCGCCAGCAGCCAACACGACAGGGGTGGGACTGAAGCTTTCTTT. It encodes CASSQHDRGGTEAFF.

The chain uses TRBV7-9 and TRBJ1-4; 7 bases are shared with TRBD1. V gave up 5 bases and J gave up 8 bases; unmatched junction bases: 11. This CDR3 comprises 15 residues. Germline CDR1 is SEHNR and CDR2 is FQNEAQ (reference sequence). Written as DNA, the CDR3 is TGTGCCAGCAGCAATTTTGGACAGGCGGGCGAAAAACTGTTTTTT. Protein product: CASSNFGQAGEKLFF.

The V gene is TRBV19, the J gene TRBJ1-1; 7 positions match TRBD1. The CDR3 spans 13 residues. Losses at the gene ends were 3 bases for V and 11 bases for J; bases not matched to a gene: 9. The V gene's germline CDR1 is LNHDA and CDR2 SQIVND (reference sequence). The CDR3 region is CASSITGARAAFF. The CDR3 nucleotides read TGTGCCAGTAGTATTACAGGGGCAAGGGCGGCTTTCTTT. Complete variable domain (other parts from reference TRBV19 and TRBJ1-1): DGGITQSPKYLFRKEGQNVTLSCEQNLNHDAMYWYRQDPGQGLRLIYYSQIVNDFQKGDIAEGYSVSREKKESFPLTVTSAQKNPTAFYLCASSITGARAAFFGQGTRLTVV.

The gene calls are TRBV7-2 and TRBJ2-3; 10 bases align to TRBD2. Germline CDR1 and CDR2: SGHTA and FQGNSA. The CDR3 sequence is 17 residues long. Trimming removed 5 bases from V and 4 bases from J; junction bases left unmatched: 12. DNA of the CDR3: TGTGCCAGCAGCCCCCACGAGCTAGCGGGAGACCCAGATACGCAGTATTTT. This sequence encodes CASSPHELAGDPDTQYF.

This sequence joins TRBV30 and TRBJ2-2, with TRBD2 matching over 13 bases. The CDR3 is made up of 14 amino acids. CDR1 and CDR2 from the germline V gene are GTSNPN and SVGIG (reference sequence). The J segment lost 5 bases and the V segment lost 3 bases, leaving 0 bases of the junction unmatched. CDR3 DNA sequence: TGTGCCTGGAGACTAGCGGGAGGGACCGGGGAGCTGTTTTTT. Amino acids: CAWRLAGGTGELFF.

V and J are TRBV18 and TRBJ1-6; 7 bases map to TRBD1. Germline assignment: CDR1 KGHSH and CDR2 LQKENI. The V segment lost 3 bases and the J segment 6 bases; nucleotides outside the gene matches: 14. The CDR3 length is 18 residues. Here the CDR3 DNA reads TGTGCCAGCTCACCGGGACAGTTCACTCCGCGGGCTAATTCACCCCTCCACTTT. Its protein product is CASSPGQFTPRANSPLHF.

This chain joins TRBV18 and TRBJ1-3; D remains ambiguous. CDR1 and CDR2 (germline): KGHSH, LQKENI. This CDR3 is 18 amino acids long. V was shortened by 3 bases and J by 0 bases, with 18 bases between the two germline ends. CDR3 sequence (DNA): TGTGCCAGCTCACCTGCCCGGATCAGCGGGAGCTCTGGAAACACCATATATTTT. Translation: CASSPARISGSSGNTIYF.

Written as DNA, the CDR3 is TGTGCCAGCAGCTTAAAGAGGGGGGCGGGAGTAGACGAGCAGTACTTC. Translation gives CASSLKRGAGVDEQYF. V and J are TRBV7-9 and TRBJ2-7, with D tentatively TRBD2 (7 bases). The germline V gene has CDR1 SEHNR and CDR2 FQNEAQ (reference sequence). This CDR3 spans 16 amino acids. The V end lost 2 bases, the J end lost 5 bases, and 19 bases lay between the germline ends.

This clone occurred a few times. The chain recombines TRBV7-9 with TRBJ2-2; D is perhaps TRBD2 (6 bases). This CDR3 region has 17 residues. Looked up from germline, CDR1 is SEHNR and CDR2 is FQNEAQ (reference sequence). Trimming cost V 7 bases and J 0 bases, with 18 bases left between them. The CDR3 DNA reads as TGTGCCAGCACCGGACGAGTGGGGAGGCCGAACACCGGGGAGCTGTTTTTT. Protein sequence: CASTGRVGRPNTGELFF.

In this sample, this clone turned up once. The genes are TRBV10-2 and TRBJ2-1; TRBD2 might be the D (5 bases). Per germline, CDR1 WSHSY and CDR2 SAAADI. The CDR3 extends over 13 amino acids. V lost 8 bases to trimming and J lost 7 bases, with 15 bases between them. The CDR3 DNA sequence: TGCGCCAGCGTGAAAGCGGACCAAAATGAGCAGTTCTTC. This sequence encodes CASVKADQNEQFF.

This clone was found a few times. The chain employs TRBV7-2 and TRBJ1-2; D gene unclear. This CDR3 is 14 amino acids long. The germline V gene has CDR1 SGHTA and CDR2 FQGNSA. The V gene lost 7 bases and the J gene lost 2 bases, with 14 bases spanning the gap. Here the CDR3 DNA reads TGTGCCAGCACCCAGACAAACCTGAACTATGGCTACACCTTC. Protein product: CASTQTNLNYGYTF.

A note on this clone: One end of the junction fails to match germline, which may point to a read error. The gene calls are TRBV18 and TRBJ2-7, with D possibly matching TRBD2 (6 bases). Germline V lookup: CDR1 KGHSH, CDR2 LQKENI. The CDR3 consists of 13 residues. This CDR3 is CANSPSGDHEQYF. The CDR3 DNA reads TGTGCCAACTCACCATCGGGGGACCACGAGCAGTACTTC.

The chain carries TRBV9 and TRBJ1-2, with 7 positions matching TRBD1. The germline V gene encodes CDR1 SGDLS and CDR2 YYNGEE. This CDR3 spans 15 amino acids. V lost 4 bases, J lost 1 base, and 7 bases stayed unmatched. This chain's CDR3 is CASSPRDSVNYGYTF. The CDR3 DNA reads TGTGCCAGCAGCCCCCGGGACAGCGTTAACTATGGCTACACCTTC.

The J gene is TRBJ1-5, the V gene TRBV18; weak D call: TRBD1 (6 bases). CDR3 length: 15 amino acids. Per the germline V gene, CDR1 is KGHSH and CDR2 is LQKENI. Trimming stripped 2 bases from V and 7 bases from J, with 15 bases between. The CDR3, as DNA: TGTGCCAGCTCACCAAGGGCAGGGGCTGACCAGCCCCAGCATTTT. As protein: CASSPRAGADQPQHF.

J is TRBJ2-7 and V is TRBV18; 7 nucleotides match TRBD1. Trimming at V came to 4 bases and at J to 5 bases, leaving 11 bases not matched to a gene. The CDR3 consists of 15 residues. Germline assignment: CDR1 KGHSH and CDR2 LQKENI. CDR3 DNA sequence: TGTGCCAGCTCACTCCAACAGGGGAAGGGGAACGAGCAGTACTTC. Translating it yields CASSLQQGKGNEQYF. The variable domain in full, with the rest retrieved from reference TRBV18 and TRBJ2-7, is NAGVMQNPRHLVRRRGQEARLRCSPMKGHSHVYWYRQLPEEGLKFMVYLQKENIIDESGMPKERFSAEFPKEGPSILRIQQVVRGDSAAYFCASSLQQGKGNEQYFGPGTRLTVT.

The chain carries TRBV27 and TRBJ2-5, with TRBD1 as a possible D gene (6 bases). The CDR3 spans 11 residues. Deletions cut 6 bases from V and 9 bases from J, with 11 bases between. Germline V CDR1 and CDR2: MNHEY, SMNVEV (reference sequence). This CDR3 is CASRFRQAQYF. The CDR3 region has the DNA TGTGCCAGCAGGTTCCGACAGGCCCAGTACTTC.